Below are 32 T cell receptor beta chains sequenced from a single sample in a study of blood T cell repertoires in COVID-19. Sequencing was performed with immunoSEQ multiplex PCR; in TCRdb, only in-frame clones are kept and a portion is missing. The sample shows 200,000 or so clones, about four fifths of them seen only once. Material for sequencing was PBMCs or T cells enriched from blood (not recorded which). These TCRs come from a man aged 35-49 years who had recovered from COVID-19.

The V and J genes are TRBV4-3 and TRBJ2-5, with D uncertain. Germline V gene sequence: CDR1 LGHNA, CDR2 YSLEER. The CDR3 contains 15 residues. With 1 base removed from V and 4 bases from J, the gap between germline ends came to 13 bases. CDR3 amino acids: CASSQAFPGGETQYF. CDR3 sequence (DNA): TGCGCCAGCAGCCAAGCTTTCCCGGGTGGAGAGACCCAGTACTTC.

This clone was seen once. The chain couples TRBV6-5 to TRBJ1-3; D unclear. Germline assignment: CDR1 MNHEY and CDR2 SVGAGI. Trimming removed 2 bases at V and 0 bases at J, with 11 bases between. The CDR3 runs to 16 residues. Here the CDR3 reads CASSYGTFTSGNTIYF. The CDR3 DNA reads as TGTGCCAGCAGTTACGGTACATTCACCTCTGGAAACACCATATATTTT.

The chain recombines TRBV5-5 with TRBJ1-1; D not certain. Germline V gene lookup returns CDR1 SGHKS and CDR2 YYEKEE (reference sequence). Between the trimmed V and J ends, which lost 5 bases and 12 bases, there was a span of 17 bases. This CDR3 has 12 residues. The DNA for the CDR3 is TGTGCCAGCAGTTCGTCCGGGATCCAAACTTTCTTT. Translating it yields CASSSSGIQTFF.

The chain recombines TRBV19 with TRBJ2-7, with 12 positions matching TRBD2. This CDR3 comprises 16 residues. V lost 6 bases, J lost 0 bases, and 6 bases stayed unmatched. Germline lookup yields CDR1 LNHDA and CDR2 SQIVND (reference sequence). The CDR3 nucleotides read TGTGCCAGTAGCAGACTAGCGGGGGCCATCTCCTACGAGCAGTACTTC. This translates into CASSRLAGAISYEQYF. The full variable domain, completed using reference TRBV19 and TRBJ2-7, is DGGITQSPKYLFRKEGQNVTLSCEQNLNHDAMYWYRQDPGQGLRLIYYSQIVNDFQKGDIAEGYSVSREKKESFPLTVTSAQKNPTAFYLCASSRLAGAISYEQYFGPGTRLTVT.

The chain carries TRBV4-3 and TRBJ2-1; tentatively, D is TRBD2 (6 bases). Germline V gene data show CDR1 as LGHNA and CDR2 as YSLEER. The CDR3 is made up of 14 amino acids. Trimming removed 4 bases at V and 7 bases at J, with 14 bases between. The CDR3 coding sequence is TGCGCCAGCAGCCTCGAAGGAGGGCTAAATGAGCAGTTCTTC. Translating gives CASSLEGGLNEQFF.

The chain is built from TRBV10-3 and TRBJ1-1, with TRBD1 identical over 7 bases. Germline V gene sequence: CDR1 ENHRY, CDR2 SYGVKD. V lost 3 bases, J lost 3 bases, and 10 bases stayed unmatched. The CDR3 totals 16 residues. The CDR3 nucleotides read TGTGCCATCAGTGAAACACAGGGGTTTGAGGACACTGAAGCTTTCTTT. Its protein product is CAISETQGFEDTEAFF.

The chain links TRBV29-1 to TRBJ1-1, with 7 bases matching TRBD1. The CDR3 spans 13 residues. V was clipped by 6 bases and J by 1 base; unmatched bases: 5. CDR1 is SQVTM, CDR2 ANQGSEA, per germline. The CDR3 here is CSVRQGQNTEAFF. CDR3 coding DNA: TGCAGCGTCCGACAGGGCCAGAACACTGAAGCTTTCTTT. Complete variable domain (other parts from reference TRBV29-1 and TRBJ1-1): SAVISQKPSRDICQRGTSLTIQCQVDSQVTMMFWYRQQPGQSLTLIATANQGSEATYESGFVIDKFPISRPNLTFSTLTVSNMSPEDSSIYLCSVRQGQNTEAFFGQGTRLTVV.

DNA for the CDR3: TGTGCCAGCAGTATGGACAGGGGGCGCAGTCAGCCCCAGCATTTT. The encoded protein is CASSMDRGRSQPQHF. J is TRBJ1-5 and V is TRBV28; TRBD1 matches at 11 bases. The trim removed 5 bases at V and 6 bases at J, leaving 6 bases unmatched. Germline V lookup: CDR1 MDHEN, CDR2 SYDVKM. This CDR3 has 15 amino acids. Together with reference TRBV28 and TRBJ1-5, the CDR3 gives the full variable domain: DVKVTQSSRYLVKRTGEKVFLECVQDMDHENMFWYRQDPGLGLRLIYFSYDVKMKEKGDIPEGYSVSREKKERFSLILESASTNQTSMYLCASSMDRGRSQPQHFGDGTRLSIL.

This clone was observed a single time. The chain recombines TRBV3-1 (or the pseudogene TRBV3-2) with TRBJ1-1; D gene unclear. The CDR3 length is 16 residues. Germline values: CDR1 LGHDT, CDR2 YNNKEL (reference sequence). Trimming shortened V by 4 bases and J by 3 bases, and 18 bases separated the two germline ends. CDR3 protein: CASSRLHSSGDTEAFF. The DNA of the CDR3 is TGTGCCAGCAGCCGCTTACACTCCTCCGGGGACACTGAAGCTTTCTTT.

The genes are TRBV14 and TRBJ2-6; D may be TRBD1 (6 bases). Germline assignment: CDR1 SGHDN and CDR2 FVKESK. Between the trimmed V and J ends, which lost 3 bases and 3 bases, there was a span of 12 bases. This CDR3 comprises 16 residues. CDR3 in DNA: TGTGCCAGCAGCCAGCTCAGGGGTGTTGGGGCCAACGTCCTGACTTTC. Amino acids: CASSQLRGVGANVLTF. The full variable domain, its missing parts supplied by reference TRBV14 and TRBJ2-6, is EAGVTQFPSHSVIEKGQTVTLRCDPISGHDNLYWYRRVMGKEIKFLLHFVKESKQDESGMPNNRFLAERTGGTYSTLKVQPAELEDSGVYFCASSQLRGVGANVLTFGAGSRLTVL.

The chain couples TRBV28 to TRBJ1-4; 10 bases fit TRBD1. The CDR3 is 15 amino acids. Germline-derived CDR1 and CDR2 are MDHEN and SYDVKM. Trimming cost V 4 bases and J 7 bases; bases outside gene matches: 6. The CDR3 nucleotides read TGTGCCAGCAGTTCTCCGGGACAGGGGAGTGAAAAACTGTTTTTT. Amino acid sequence: CASSSPGQGSEKLFF. Variable domain in full (rest from reference TRBV28 and TRBJ1-4): DVKVTQSSRYLVKRTGEKVFLECVQDMDHENMFWYRQDPGLGLRLIYFSYDVKMKEKGDIPEGYSVSREKKERFSLILESASTNQTSMYLCASSSPGQGSEKLFFGSGTQLSVL.

This chain connects TRBV6-5 to TRBJ1-6, with D possibly being TRBD1 (6 bases). V was shortened by 4 bases and J by 9 bases, with 10 bases between the two germline ends. The CDR3 contains 13 residues. CDR1 is MNHEY and CDR2 is SVGAGI in the germline V gene. CDR3 protein: CASSSGVSSPLHF. The CDR3 DNA reads TGTGCCAGCAGTTCAGGGGTCAGTTCACCCCTCCACTTT.

The gene calls are TRBV2 and TRBJ1-4; unclear D gene. The CDR3 contains 13 residues. The germline gives CDR1 SNHLY, CDR2 FYNNEI. The V and J ends lost 6 bases and 3 bases respectively, with 8 bases between them. CDR3: CASRVWPNEKLFF. CDR3 sequence (DNA): TGTGCCAGCAGGGTTTGGCCTAATGAAAAACTGTTTTTT.

The chain employs TRBV7-3 and TRBJ1-6; the D is unclear. Germline loops: CDR1 SGHTA, CDR2 FQGTGA. CDR3 length: 15 amino acids. The V gene lost 4 bases and the J gene lost 7 bases, with 14 bases spanning the gap. CDR3 in amino acids: CASSSSTGENSPLHF. DNA of the CDR3: TGTGCCAGCAGCTCCTCGACTGGAGAGAATTCACCCCTCCACTTT.

The chain recombines TRBV28 with TRBJ2-1; 12 bases are shared with TRBD2. Germline values: CDR1 MDHEN, CDR2 SYDVKM. The V gene end was trimmed by 8 bases and the J gene end by 4 bases; junction bases not matched to a gene: 3. The CDR3 extends over 14 amino acids. CDR3 bases: TGTGCCAGCGGTCTAGCGGGGGGGTACAATGAGCAGTTCTTC. Translating it yields CASGLAGGYNEQFF.

This sequence joins TRBV1 and TRBJ2-7; TRBD1 is the table's D call and was not checked against the DNA. TRBV1 is labeled a pseudogene. The CDR3 is made up of 16 amino acids. This CDR3 is CTSSQRDRQTSYEQYF. Written as DNA, the CDR3 is TGCACCAGCAGCCAAAGGGACAGACAAACCTCCTACGAGCAGTACTTC.

This sequence joins TRBV20-1 and TRBJ2-7, with 10 bases that match TRBD2. The CDR3 is made up of 14 amino acids. V shed 3 bases and J 7 bases; nucleotides not matched to a gene: 9. Germline V CDR1 and CDR2: DFQATT, SNEGSKA (reference sequence). The CDR3 loop is CSASRSGGAAEQYF. CDR3 DNA: TGCAGTGCTAGTAGGAGCGGGGGGGCTGCGGAGCAGTACTTC.

This clone occurred once. This chain joins TRBV6-5 and TRBJ1-1, with D unclear. This CDR3 has 14 amino acids. V was trimmed by 10 bases and J by 1 base, leaving 16 bases between them. Germline lookup yields CDR1 MNHEY and CDR2 SVGAGI. The CDR3 sequence: CATKTAMTNTEAFF. The CDR3 region has the DNA TGTGCCACCAAAACAGCCATGACGAACACTGAAGCTTTCTTT.

The V and J genes are TRBV5-1 and TRBJ1-2, with 7 positions matching TRBD1. Trimming took 3 bases from V and 6 from J; bases not matched to a gene: 8. Germline V CDR1 and CDR2: SGHRS, YFSETQ. CDR3 length equals 14 residues. CDR3 loop: CASSWGQTTNGYTF. The CDR3 bases are TGCGCCAGCAGCTGGGGACAGACCACAAATGGCTACACCTTC.

Regarding this clone: No conserved phenylalanine or tryptophan ends this CDR3, so it is likely a read error. It is unclear where the CDR3 begins or ends on the DNA, so no DNA is shown, and the CDR3 is as TCRdb lists it. The rearrangement links TRBV7-9 to TRBJ2-4; whether TRBD2, the table's D call, matches the DNA was not checked. A total of 14 residues make up the CDR3, ends included. Germline assignment: CDR1 SEHNR and CDR2 FQNEAQ (reference sequence). CDR3 amino acids: CASGSNLEPGLGVV.

J is TRBJ1-1 and V is TRBV5-4; TRBD1 aligns across 10 bases. The germline V gene encodes CDR1 SGHNT and CDR2 YYREEE (reference sequence). V shed 5 bases and J 0 bases; nucleotides not matched to a gene: 10. The CDR3 spans 17 residues. The CDR3 coding sequence is TGTGCCAGCAGTACACCCGGGACAGGGGCCGTGAACACTGAAGCTTTCTTT. Residues: CASSTPGTGAVNTEAFF.

The chain recombines TRBV7-9 with TRBJ2-7; D is possibly TRBD1 (5 bases). Germline V gives CDR1 SEHNR, CDR2 FQNEAQ (reference sequence). This CDR3 is 13 amino acids long. V was pared by 4 bases and J by 2 bases, with 9 bases between. In DNA, the CDR3 is TGTGCCAGCAGCTCCCTGGGGCCCTACGAGCAGTACTTC. This gives the protein CASSSLGPYEQYF.

In this sample, this clone turned up a few times. The chain is built from TRBV3-1 (or the pseudogene TRBV3-2) and TRBJ1-2; no firm D call. V was clipped by 5 bases and J by 4 bases, with 11 bases between them. The germline V gene has CDR1 LGHDT and CDR2 YNNKEL (reference sequence). There are 13 residues in the CDR3. The CDR3: CASSSTSFYGYTF. CDR3 coding DNA: TGTGCCAGCAGCTCGACTAGTTTCTATGGCTACACCTTC.

The V and J genes are TRBV14 and TRBJ1-2, with D possibly being TRBD1 (5 bases). The CDR3 runs 13 residues. CDR1 and CDR2 (germline): SGHDN, FVKESK. The V end lost 2 bases, the J end lost 8 bases, and 12 bases lay between the germline ends. The CDR3 protein is CASSQLEGNGYTF. The CDR3 DNA reads as TGTGCCAGCAGCCAACTGGAGGGGAACGGCTACACCTTC.

In this sample, this clone turned up once. The chain employs TRBV11-1 and TRBJ1-1, with D possibly TRBD1 on 6 matching bases. Trimming left V 4 bases short and J 0 bases short, with 12 bases between. This CDR3 region has 15 residues. Germline V gene data show CDR1 as SGHAT and CDR2 as FQDESV (reference sequence). CDR3 amino acids: CASSSLTGMNTEAFF. CDR3 bases: TGTGCCAGCAGCTCGCTAACAGGGATGAACACTGAAGCTTTCTTT.

The chain has TRBV18 and TRBJ2-7, with TRBD2 as a possible D gene (5 bases). This CDR3 contains 14 residues. Trimming took off 3 bases at V and 3 bases at J, with 12 bases between the two ends. Germline CDR1 and CDR2: KGHSH and LQKENI. In DNA form, the CDR3 reads TGTGCCAGCTCACCGCTAGCAGATAACTACGAGCAGTACTTC. Its protein product is CASSPLADNYEQYF. Using reference TRBV18 and TRBJ2-7 for the parts outside the CDR3, the full variable domain is NAGVMQNPRHLVRRRGQEARLRCSPMKGHSHVYWYRQLPEEGLKFMVYLQKENIIDESGMPKERFSAEFPKEGPSILRIQQVVRGDSAAYFCASSPLADNYEQYFGPGTRLTVT.

The chain uses TRBV27 and TRBJ1-4, with D uncertain. V lost 6 bases to trimming and J lost 8 bases, with 16 bases between them. Germline loops: CDR1 MNHEY, CDR2 SMNVEV (reference sequence). This CDR3 has 14 residues. This CDR3 reads CASSRRSRGEKLFF. As DNA, the CDR3 is TGTGCCAGCAGCAGACGCTCCCGGGGAGAAAAACTGTTTTTT.

This chain connects TRBV5-6 to TRBJ2-2, with D tentatively TRBD1 (6 bases). Per the germline V gene, CDR1 is SGHDT and CDR2 is YYEEEE. V was trimmed by 4 bases and J by 5 bases, leaving 24 bases between them. The CDR3 covers 18 residues. CDR3 region: CASSPRTGTLIRTGELFF. DNA of the CDR3: TGTGCCAGCAGCCCGAGAACCGGGACACTAATTCGAACCGGGGAGCTGTTTTTT.

This sequence joins TRBV27 and TRBJ2-3, with D possibly being TRBD2 (5 bases). CDR3 size: 15 residues. The ends were cut back, 5 bases at V and 0 bases at J, with 12 bases in the middle. Germline V gene sequence: CDR1 MNHEY, CDR2 SMNVEV (reference sequence). The CDR3 DNA follows: TGTGCCAGCAGTACGAGACTATATAGCACAGATACGCAGTATTTT. Amino acids: CASSTRLYSTDTQYF.

The chain carries TRBV11-1 and TRBJ2-7; TRBD1 matches 7 bases. V trimming: 5 bases; J trimming: 0 bases; junction bases outside the gene matches: 10. This CDR3 spans 16 amino acids. Germline CDR1 and CDR2: SGHAT and FQDESV (reference sequence). CDR3 DNA sequence: TGTGCCAGCAGCAGGGATTGGGACAGAAGCTCCTACGAGCAGTACTTC. Amino acids: CASSRDWDRSSYEQYF. The complete variable domain, with remaining parts taken from reference TRBV11-1 and TRBJ2-7, reads EAEVAQSPRYKITEKSQAVAFWCDPISGHATLYWYRQILGQGPELLVQFQDESVVDDSQLPKDRFSAERLKGVDSTLKIQPAELGDSAMYLCASSRDWDRSSYEQYFGPGTRLTVT.

The gene calls are TRBV7-2 and TRBJ2-2; D call uncertain. The CDR3 has 13 residues. Trimming left V 1 base short and J 7 bases short, with 7 bases between. The V gene's germline CDR1 is SGHTA and CDR2 FQGNSA. As DNA, the CDR3 is TGTGCCAGCAGCTTAGATTATAGCGGGGAGCTGTTTTTT. This encodes CASSLDYSGELFF.

The chain has TRBV11-2 and TRBJ2-7; tentatively, D is TRBD1 (5 bases). The ends were cut back, 3 bases at V and 1 base at J, with 10 bases in the middle. This CDR3 is built from 14 residues. CDR1 SGHAT and CDR2 FQNNGV come from the germline V gene. The CDR3 DNA sequence: TGTGCCAGCAGCTTTTTAAGGGGATCCTACGAGCAGTACTTC. Translated: CASSFLRGSYEQYF.